This TCR beta chain stems from a study of human T cells and chemical hapten exposure. Looking at the study overall: Mostly female patients had alopecia areata, totalis or universalis.

Individual cDNA molecules (in the library) carried attached unique molecular identifiers. TCRdb independently ran MiXCR on the RACE reads; one entry per CDR3 protein. Of roughly 100,000 distinct CDR3 sequences listed, 11% are singletons. Findings and caveats of the study: Unchanged with DPC sensitization were TCRs above 1 in 1000 frequency.

The table lists this clonotype with many counts. The antigen remains unidentified. V lost 7 bases and J 6 bases, leaving 16 bases between the germline ends. Germline CDR1 reads SQVTM; CDR2 reads ANQGSEA. The CDR3 loop spans 13 amino acids. The sample's time point: pre-sensitization, week 0. This sample's treatment: therapeutic diphenylcyclopropenone sensitization with weekly scalp DPC. Sequenced material: whole blood, taken in connection with sensitization to the hapten diphenylcyclopropenone (DPC). The source is a woman aged 55-70 years with alopecia areata. Some clones in this sample may be carry-over from other donors' samples. This chain uses TRBV29-1 with TRBJ1-5, with D possibly TRBD1 on 6 matching bases. The CDR3 here is CSARGTPCQPQHF. The CDR3, as DNA: TGCAGCGCCCGCGGGACACCCTGTCAGCCCCAGCATTTT. Drawing the rest from reference TRBV29-1 and TRBJ1-5, the complete variable domain is SAVISQKPSRDICQRGTSLTIQCQVDSQVTMMFWYRQQPGQSLTLIATANQGSEATYESGFVIDKFPISRPNLTFSTLTVSNMSPEDSSIYLCSARGTPCQPQHFGDGTRLSIL.